The rows below give T cell receptor beta chains drawn from one sample of a study of T cells after yellow fever vaccination. One entry per CDR3 protein results from TCRdb running MiXCR on the 5' RACE reads. The sample shows hundreds of thousands of distinct CDR3 sequences, under 9% of them seen only once. The sample here was CD4+ T cells sorted from PBMCs, taken 5 days after the yellow fever booster vaccination. The receptors derive from a man aged 18 to 29 who received the YFV17D yellow fever vaccine. CDR3s include the opening cysteine and the closing phenylalanine or tryptophan. A D gene is named only where the DNA matches it firmly. Clone sizes are given selectively: once, few, many, or a class where the clone is expanded.

J gene: TRBJ2-3; V gene: TRBV11-2; D gene: TRBD1; clone size: NA; CDR3 protein: CASSKGQVADTQYF; CDR3 DNA: TGTGCCAGCAGCAAAGGACAGGTAGCAGATACGCAGTATTTT
J gene: TRBJ2-5; V gene: TRBV2; D gene: NA; clone size: NA; CDR3 protein: CASSEARSKMETQYF; CDR3 DNA: TGTGCCAGCAGTGAAGCACGGTCAAAAATGGAGACCCAGTACTTC
J gene: TRBJ2-5; V gene: TRBV20-1; D gene: TRBD2; clone size: NA; CDR3 protein: CSARRGLEGTQYF; CDR3 DNA: TGCAGTGCTAGACGGGGACTAGAAGGGACCCAGTACTTC
J gene: TRBJ2-3; V gene: TRBV6-2/TRBV6-3; D gene: TRBD2; clone size: NA; CDR3 protein: CASSSRLAGDGDTQYF; CDR3 DNA: TGTGCCAGCAGCTCCCGACTAGCGGGGGATGGAGATACGCAGTATTTT
J gene: TRBJ2-5; V gene: TRBV7-7; D gene: NA; clone size: few; CDR3 protein: CASSPTWGAETQYF; CDR3 DNA: TGTGCCAGCAGCCCTACATGGGGGGCAGAGACCCAGTACTTC
J gene: TRBJ1-5; V gene: TRBV20-1; D gene: TRBD1; clone size: few; CDR3 protein: CSASRSIGTVNQPQHF; CDR3 DNA: TGCAGTGCTAGTCGGTCCATCGGGACAGTCAATCAGCCCCAGCATTTT
J gene: TRBJ1-2; V gene: TRBV4-2; D gene: NA; clone size: few; CDR3 protein: CASSHSKEEGITRGYTF; CDR3 DNA: TGTGCCAGCAGCCATTCCAAAGAAGAGGGGATTACACGCGGCTACACCTTC
J gene: TRBJ1-5; V gene: TRBV10-3; D gene: TRBD1; clone size: few; CDR3 protein: CAISELDRGSNQPQHF; CDR3 DNA: TGTGCCATCAGTGAGTTGGACAGGGGAAGCAATCAGCCCCAGCATTTT
J gene: TRBJ1-5; V gene: TRBV18; D gene: NA; clone size: NA; CDR3 protein: CASSPNLGPNQPQHF; CDR3 DNA: TGTGCCAGCTCACCAAATTTAGGACCCAATCAGCCCCAGCATTTT
J gene: TRBJ1-6; V gene: TRBV5-6; D gene: NA; clone size: NA; CDR3 protein: CASSRRTLLHSPLHF; CDR3 DNA: TGTGCCAGCAGCCGGCGGACTTTACTACATTCACCCCTCCACTTT
J gene: TRBJ2-5; V gene: TRBV6-5; D gene: TRBD1; clone size: NA; CDR3 protein: CASSWDRETQYF; CDR3 DNA: TGTGCCAGCAGTTGGGACAGGGAGACCCAGTACTTC
J gene: TRBJ1-2; V gene: TRBV29-1; D gene: NA; clone size: many; CDR3 protein: CSVERPRNYGYTF; CDR3 DNA: TGCAGCGTTGAACGCCCCAGGAACTATGGCTACACCTTC
J gene: TRBJ1-2; V gene: TRBV7-2; D gene: NA; clone size: NA; CDR3 protein: CASGLGGGYTF; CDR3 DNA: TGTGCCAGCGGCCTCGGAGGTGGCTACACCTTC
J gene: TRBJ1-2; V gene: TRBV7-9; D gene: NA; clone size: NA; CDR3 protein: CASSLNLYGYTF; CDR3 DNA: TGTGCCAGCAGCTTAAATCTCTATGGCTACACCTTC
J gene: TRBJ1-2; V gene: TRBV7-3; D gene: NA; clone size: many; CDR3 protein: CASSNRTTNYGYTF; CDR3 DNA: TGTGCCAGCAGCAATCGGACAACCAACTATGGCTACACCTTC
J gene: TRBJ2-2; V gene: TRBV7-2; D gene: NA; clone size: NA; CDR3 protein: CASSSFTRQTGELFF; CDR3 DNA: TGTGCCAGCAGCTCCTTCACCAGGCAGACCGGGGAGCTGTTTTTT